The 28 T cell receptor beta chains reported below all come from one sample, sequenced in a study of radiotherapy plus CTLA-4 blockade in lung cancer. Generated by immunoSEQ multiplex PCR, the TCRdb table keeps only in-frame clones and is missing some. The table records 50,000 to 65,000 clones, 70% to 80% of them present only once. This sample comprised peripheral blood, obtained from a patient treated with radiotherapy plus ipilimumab. These receptors were taken from a human donor with non-small cell lung cancer who had a complete response to radiotherapy plus ipilimumab.

This clone was counted a few times. The chain joins TRBV27 to TRBJ2-7, with D possibly being TRBD1 (5 bases). The length of the CDR3 is 14 residues. Germline values: CDR1 MNHEY, CDR2 SMNVEV (reference sequence). Deletions cut 5 bases from V and 0 bases from J, with 11 bases between. The CDR3 spells CASSPSTDSYEQYV. CDR3 sequence (DNA): TGTGCCAGCAGTCCCTCGACAGACTCCTACGAGCAGTACGTC.

This sequence joins TRBV7-2 and TRBJ2-5; the D is unclear. Trimming took 1 base from V and 0 from J, leaving 6 bases between them. Germline V gene sequence: CDR1 SGHTA, CDR2 FQGNSA. The CDR3 totals 14 residues. The CDR3 region has the DNA TGTGCCAGCAGCTTAGGACTGTACCAAGAGACCCAGTACTTC. Translation: CASSLGLYQETQYF.

The chain carries TRBV4-1 and TRBJ1-1; D is undetermined. Trimming took 7 bases from V and 11 from J, leaving 29 bases between them. CDR1 and CDR2 from the germline V gene are MGHRA and YSYEKL. The CDR3 sequence is 16 residues long. CDR3: CASTAVSGRLASRAFF. CDR3 in DNA: TGCGCCAGCACCGCAGTGTCGGGCAGACTAGCCTCCAGGGCTTTCTTT.

This sequence joins TRBV9 and TRBJ2-3, with TRBD2 identical over 9 bases. This CDR3 has 16 residues. The J segment lost 8 bases and the V segment lost 0 bases, leaving 10 bases of the junction unmatched. CDR1 is SGDLS, CDR2 YYNGEE, per germline. DNA of the CDR3: TGTGCCAGCAGCGTAGCCCCCAGCGGGGGGCGAGGTACGCAGTATTTT. Translation gives CASSVAPSGGRGTQYF.

The chain carries TRBV29-1 and TRBJ1-1, with no clear D. The V gene lost 0 bases and the J gene lost 4 bases, with 12 bases spanning the gap. CDR3 length equals 14 residues. The germline V gene has CDR1 SQVTM and CDR2 ANQGSEA. The CDR3 DNA sequence: TGCAGCGTTGAAGACCCGGAGGGTTTCACTGAAGCTTTCTTT. Its translation: CSVEDPEGFTEAFF.

V gene TRBV6-1 combines with J gene TRBJ1-1, with 7 bases matching TRBD1. V was pared by 3 bases and J by 2 bases, with 12 bases of the junction left unmatched. CDR1 MNHNS and CDR2 SASEGT come from the germline V gene. This CDR3 contains 17 residues. CDR3 in DNA: TGTGCCAGCAGTGATCCCGGGGGGGCAGGGGGAAACACTGAAGCTTTCTTT. It translates to CASSDPGGAGGNTEAFF.

About this clone: Relative to the germline gene, one junction end is altered; a read error may explain this. Other DNA sequences in the same sample also yield this CDR3. J is TRBJ1-6 and V is TRBV7-7; tentative D call: TRBD1 (5 bases). There are 15 residues in the CDR3. Germline lookup yields CDR1 SSHAT and CDR2 FNYEAQ (reference sequence). The CDR3 reads CASSPNDSVNSPLHF. CDR3 in DNA: TGTGCTAGCAGCCCTAACGACAGTGTTAATTCCCCCCTCCACTTT.

The V and J genes are TRBV2 and TRBJ2-5, with 8 bases matching TRBD2. J was trimmed by 2 bases and V by 1 base; bases with no gene match: 3. The germline CDR1 and CDR2 sequences are SNHLY and FYNNEI. CDR3 length: 15 residues. CDR3 sequence reads: CASSEGTSRQETQYF. DNA of the CDR3: TGTGCCAGCAGTGAAGGGACTAGCAGGCAAGAGACCCAGTACTTC.

This clone came up a few times. The chain is built from TRBV29-1 and TRBJ1-2, with no clear D. The length of the CDR3 is 9 residues. CDR1 SQVTM and CDR2 ANQGSEA come from the germline V gene. Trimming removed 3 bases at V and 8 bases at J, with 4 bases between. Here the CDR3 DNA reads TGCAGCGTTGACAAAGGCTACACCTTC. As protein: CSVDKGYTF.

This sequence joins TRBV30 and TRBJ1-1; D perhaps matches TRBD1 (5 bases). V lost 0 bases, J lost 5 bases, and 10 bases lay in between. The CDR3 runs to 13 residues. CDR1 and CDR2 from the germline V gene are GTSNPN and SVGIG (reference sequence). CDR3 nucleotides: TGTGCCTGGAGTGTACGGGGGGGAACTGAAGCTTTCTTT. Amino acids: CAWSVRGGTEAFF.

This clone occurred a few times. The chain has TRBV18 and TRBJ2-3; TRBD2 agrees at 7 bases. This CDR3 region has 16 residues. The V and J ends lost 5 bases and 0 bases, in that order; junction bases with no gene match: 8. Germline V gene data show CDR1 as KGHSH and CDR2 as LQKENI. CDR3 residues: CASSTRTRPSTDTQYF. CDR3 nucleotides: TGTGCCAGCTCAACTAGGACTAGACCTAGCACAGATACGCAGTATTTT.

This clone was picked up one time. The V and J genes are TRBV11-2 and TRBJ2-5; 7 bases are shared with TRBD2. This CDR3 has 13 amino acids. V shed 6 bases and J 2 bases; nucleotides not matched to a gene: 3. Germline V lookup: CDR1 SGHAT, CDR2 FQNNGV. Written as DNA, the CDR3 is TGTGCCAGCAGGGACGGGAGGCAAGAGACCCAGTACTTC. As protein: CASRDGRQETQYF.

In its sample, this clone was seen once. The chain employs TRBV4-1 and TRBJ1-2, with 7 bases matching TRBD1. Germline assignment: CDR1 MGHRA and CDR2 YSYEKL. The CDR3 loop spans 17 amino acids. Germline trimming cut 0 bases from V and 2 bases from J; bases unmatched to any gene: 9. Here the CDR3 DNA reads TGCGCCAGCAGCCAAGAACTAGTGGGACAGAGGAACTATGGCTACACCTTC. Translation: CASSQELVGQRNYGYTF.

The chain couples TRBV11-2 to TRBJ1-1; 8 bases agree with TRBD1. Germline CDR1 reads SGHAT; CDR2 reads FQNNGV. V shed 1 base and J 5 bases; nucleotides not matched to a gene: 3. CDR3 length: 14 residues. The chain's CDR3 is CASSLGQGATEAFF. CDR3 DNA sequence: TGTGCCAGCAGCTTAGGTCAGGGGGCAACTGAAGCTTTCTTT.

The table lists this clone with a few counts. The chain has TRBV27 and TRBJ2-1; 11 bases are a match to TRBD2. Germline V gene data show CDR1 as MNHEY and CDR2 as SMNVEV (reference sequence). The CDR3 covers 16 residues. The V gene end was trimmed by 4 bases and the J gene end by 8 bases; junction bases not matched to a gene: 10. CDR3 amino acids: CASSSLVSGGADEQFF. The CDR3 nucleotides are TGTGCCAGCAGTTCCCTAGTTAGCGGGGGGGCTGATGAGCAGTTCTTC.

The chain couples TRBV10-1 to TRBJ2-1, with 10 nucleotides matching TRBD2. The germline V gene encodes CDR1 WNHNN and CDR2 SYGVQD (reference sequence). This CDR3 has 15 amino acids. With V trimmed by 4 bases and J by 3 bases, 3 bases remained unmatched. CDR3 sequence reads: CASSGTSGIYNEQFF. CDR3 DNA: TGCGCCAGCAGTGGAACTAGCGGGATCTACAATGAGCAGTTCTTC.

The J gene is TRBJ2-2, the V gene TRBV6-1; 11 positions agree with TRBD2. This CDR3 is 15 amino acids long. CDR1 and CDR2 from the germline V gene are MNHNS and SASEGT. The ends lost 4 bases at V and 7 bases at J; junction bases unmatched: 5. The CDR3 sequence: CASSASSGRSGELFF. CDR3 DNA: TGTGCCAGCAGTGCGTCTAGCGGGAGGAGCGGGGAGCTGTTTTTT.

This clone occurred once. At the DNA level, this CDR3 is encoded by other sequences in the same sample as well. The chain employs TRBV19 and TRBJ2-5; 8 bases map to TRBD1. There are 15 residues in the CDR3. CDR1 is LNHDA and CDR2 is SQIVND in the germline V gene (reference sequence). Losses at the gene ends were 7 bases for V and 2 bases for J; bases not matched to a gene: 9. CDR3 residues: CASTRQGMVQETQYF. CDR3 DNA sequence: TGTGCCAGTACGAGACAGGGGATGGTTCAAGAGACCCAGTACTTC.

The chain recombines TRBV11-2 with TRBJ1-2; 9 nucleotides match TRBD1. J was trimmed by 7 bases and V by 6 bases; bases with no gene match: 9. The CDR3 covers 14 residues. Germline V CDR1 and CDR2: SGHAT, FQNNGV. The CDR3 region has the DNA TGTGCCAGCAGGTCAACAGGGGGCGCGGGTGGCTACACCTTC. Encoded protein: CASRSTGGAGGYTF.

J is TRBJ2-1 and V is TRBV7-9; TRBD2 matches at 7 bases. Unmatched junction bases numbered 10, after V lost 3 bases and J lost 5 bases. Germline CDR1 and CDR2: SEHNR and FQNEAQ (reference sequence). The CDR3 length is 16 residues. Here the CDR3 reads CASSFWGGIPDNEQFF. DNA for the CDR3: TGTGCCAGCAGCTTTTGGGGGGGAATTCCCGACAATGAGCAGTTCTTC.

The V and J genes are TRBV7-9 and TRBJ1-2; D is possibly TRBD1 (5 bases). Germline assignment: CDR1 SEHNR and CDR2 FQNEAQ (reference sequence). The CDR3 covers 13 residues. The V gene lost 1 base and the J gene lost 8 bases, with 11 bases spanning the gap. This CDR3 reads CASSLEQALGYTF. DNA for the CDR3: TGTGCCAGCAGCTTAGAACAGGCCCTAGGCTACACCTTC.

Only one count was recorded for this clone. This chain links TRBV19 with TRBJ2-6; the D is unclear. The germline V gene encodes CDR1 LNHDA and CDR2 SQIVND (reference sequence). The germline V and J ends were trimmed by 6 bases and 2 bases, with 8 bases remaining between them. The CDR3 is 14 residues long. CDR3 loop: CASRTDPGANVLTF. As DNA, the CDR3 is TGTGCCAGTAGAACAGACCCTGGGGCCAACGTCCTGACTTTC.

This clone has a handful of counts. The chain combines TRBV7-2 with TRBJ2-7; 8 nucleotides agree with TRBD1. CDR1 and CDR2 (germline): SGHTA, FQGNSA. The trim removed 4 bases at V and 3 bases at J, leaving 8 bases unmatched. The CDR3 has 15 residues. For the CDR3, the DNA is TGTGCCAGCAGCTCGCAGGGGGCCGCTATCTACGAGCAGTACTTC. It translates to CASSSQGAAIYEQYF.

This chain joins TRBV15 and TRBJ2-2; 7 bases match TRBD1. Unmatched junction bases numbered 9, after V lost 3 bases and J lost 2 bases. The length of the CDR3 is 17 residues. CDR1 and CDR2 (germline): LNHNV, YYDKDF (reference sequence). CDR3 sequence reads: CATSRAQGPLNTGELFF. CDR3 in DNA: TGTGCCACCAGCAGGGCACAGGGGCCCCTAAACACCGGGGAGCTGTTTTTT.

On this clone: Other nucleotide sequences in the sample specify the same CDR3. The chain carries TRBV30 and TRBJ2-1; D may be TRBD2 (6 bases). CDR3 length: 15 amino acids. The V end was cut by 4 bases, the J end by 9 bases, with 22 bases between. In germline, CDR1 is GTSNPN, CDR2 SVGIG (reference sequence). The CDR3 coding sequence is TGTGCCTGGACCCCACTCGGAGGGGAAAGGAGTGAGCAGTTCTTC. This encodes CAWTPLGGERSEQFF. The whole variable domain, filled in from reference TRBV30 and TRBJ2-1, reads SQTIHQWPATLVQPVGSPLSLECTVEGTSNPNLYWYRQAAGRGLQLLFYSVGIGQISSEVPQNLSASRPQDRQFILSSKKLLLSDSGFYLCAWTPLGGERSEQFFGPGTRLTVL.

This clone was observed a few times. The rearrangement uses TRBV19 and TRBJ1-5; weak D call: TRBD1 (5 bases). This CDR3 is built from 15 residues. Germline CDR1 reads LNHDA; CDR2 reads SQIVND (reference sequence). The V end was cut by 9 bases, the J end by 4 bases, with 19 bases between. CDR3 sequence (DNA): TGTGCCAGCAAGGAGGGGAACACCGTTAATCAGCCCCAGCATTTT. It translates to CASKEGNTVNQPQHF.

The J gene is TRBJ1-2, the V gene TRBV5-1, with D unclear. V gave up 3 bases and J gave up 7 bases, with 13 bases separating them. The CDR3 contains 13 residues. CDR1 and CDR2 (germline): SGHRS, YFSETQ. The chain's CDR3 is CASSYDRSGGYTF. The CDR3 region has the DNA TGCGCCAGCAGCTACGACCGGTCGGGTGGCTACACCTTC.

The chain joins TRBV5-4 to TRBJ1-2, with no clear D. The CDR3 has 13 residues. CDR1 SGHNT and CDR2 YYREEE come from the germline V gene (reference sequence). V lost 1 base to trimming and J lost 4 bases, with 8 bases between them. The DNA of the CDR3 is TGTGCCAGCAGCTTGACAGAGGGCTATGGCTACACCTTC. The encoded protein is CASSLTEGYGYTF.